A selection of T cell receptor beta chains follows, all from one sample in a study of T cell changes during pregnancy in multiple sclerosis. Libraries were prepared by immunoSEQ multiplex PCR; TCRdb keeps only in-frame clonotypes and omits some of them. The sample lists tens of thousands of clones; around 92% were seen once. The sample consisted of CD4+ T cells from peripheral blood mononuclear cells, taken in the third trimester of pregnancy. The receptors come from a female donor with multiple sclerosis, enrolled in a pregnancy study. Both conserved end residues are part of each CDR3. Each record gives: V gene, D gene, J gene, clone size, CDR3 protein, CDR3 DNA. A D gene is named only where the DNA matches it firmly. Part of the rows lack a size; the others show once, few, many or a class for expanded clones.

v_gene: TRBV28
d_gene: TRBD1
j_gene: TRBJ1-6
abundance: -
CDR3aa: CASSPGTGGSPLHF
CDR3nt: TGTGCCAGCAGCCCCGGGACAGGGGGTTCACCCCTCCACTTT

v_gene: TRBV9
d_gene: TRBD2
j_gene: TRBJ2-4
abundance: -
CDR3aa: CASSVGTGGAGAKNIQYF
CDR3nt: TGTGCCAGCAGCGTAGGGACGGGGGGGGCCGGGGCCAAAAACATTCAGTACTTC

v_gene: TRBV19
d_gene: TRBD1
j_gene: TRBJ1-2
abundance: few
CDR3aa: CASSQTGHYGYTF
CDR3nt: TGTGCCAGTTCCCAGACAGGGCACTATGGCTACACCTTC

v_gene: TRBV6-5
d_gene: -
j_gene: TRBJ1-6
abundance: once
CDR3aa: CASSYLRVDGSPLHF
CDR3nt: TGTGCCAGCAGTTACTTGAGGGTTGACGGTTCACCCCTCCACTTT

v_gene: TRBV18
d_gene: -
j_gene: TRBJ1-4
abundance: once
CDR3aa: CASSPSKGGGEKLFF
CDR3nt: TGTGCCAGCTCACCATCAAAAGGCGGAGGCGAAAAACTGTTTTTT

v_gene: TRBV28
d_gene: -
j_gene: TRBJ2-7
abundance: -
CDR3aa: CASSPSGRGYEQYF
CDR3nt: TGTGCCAGCAGTCCCTCCGGAAGAGGCTACGAGCAGTACTTC

v_gene: TRBV6-1
d_gene: -
j_gene: TRBJ2-1
abundance: -
CDR3aa: CASSRQMEIYNEQFF
CDR3nt: TGTGCCAGCAGTCGACAGATGGAGATCTACAATGAGCAGTTCTTC

v_gene: TRBV5-6
d_gene: TRBD2
j_gene: TRBJ2-6
abundance: -
CDR3aa: CASTGRGELRLSGANVLTF
CDR3nt: TGTGCCAGCACCGGGCGGGGGGAGCTTAGACTGTCTGGGGCCAACGTCCTGACTTTC

v_gene: TRBV30
d_gene: TRBD2
j_gene: TRBJ2-4
abundance: -
CDR3aa: CAWRPIAGGPNIQYF
CDR3nt: TGTGCCTGGAGACCCATAGCGGGAGGGCCAAACATTCAGTACTTC

v_gene: TRBV19
d_gene: -
j_gene: TRBJ1-6
abundance: -
CDR3aa: CASSGGGAGNSPLHF
CDR3nt: TGTGCCAGTAGTGGCGGGGGCGCCGGGAATTCACCCCTCCACTTT

v_gene: TRBV11-1
d_gene: TRBD2
j_gene: TRBJ2-7
abundance: -
CDR3aa: CASSLYGANGLVVPEQYF
CDR3nt: TGTGCCAGCAGCTTATACGGGGCTAACGGACTAGTCGTCCCCGAGCAGTACTTC

v_gene: TRBV7-2
d_gene: -
j_gene: TRBJ2-1
abundance: -
CDR3aa: CASSLVTSEQFF
CDR3nt: TGTGCCAGCAGCTTAGTTACGAGTGAGCAGTTCTTC

v_gene: TRBV11-2
d_gene: TRBD1
j_gene: TRBJ2-2
abundance: -
CDR3aa: CASSLIQGSGELFF
CDR3nt: TGTGCCAGCAGCTTGATACAGGGGAGCGGGGAGCTGTTTTTT

v_gene: TRBV28
d_gene: -
j_gene: TRBJ1-3
abundance: -
CDR3aa: CASQRFGGRSGNTIYF
CDR3nt: TGTGCCAGTCAGAGATTCGGGGGTAGGAGTGGAAACACCATATATTTT

v_gene: TRBV18
d_gene: -
j_gene: TRBJ2-5
abundance: -
CDR3aa: CASSPLEGQETQYF
CDR3nt: TGTGCCAGCTCACCATTGGAGGGCCAAGAGACCCAGTACTTC

v_gene: TRBV27
d_gene: TRBD1
j_gene: TRBJ2-3
abundance: -
CDR3aa: CASSYDRGGTDTQYF
CDR3nt: TGTGCCAGCAGCTACGACAGGGGGGGCACAGATACGCAGTATTTT

v_gene: TRBV7-9
d_gene: -
j_gene: TRBJ1-5
abundance: once
CDR3aa: CASSLVGGPQHF
CDR3nt: TGTGCCAGCAGCTTAGTAGGGGGGCCCCAGCATTTT

v_gene: TRBV28
d_gene: -
j_gene: TRBJ1-1
abundance: -
CDR3aa: CASSLMTGPGRAFF
CDR3nt: TGTGCCAGCAGTTTAATGACAGGCCCTGGCAGAGCTTTCTTT

v_gene: TRBV4-3
d_gene: -
j_gene: TRBJ1-1
abundance: -
CDR3aa: CASSPSGRNTEAFF
CDR3nt: TGCGCCAGCAGCCCGTCGGGAAGGAATACTGAAGCTTTCTTT

v_gene: TRBV29-1
d_gene: TRBD1
j_gene: TRBJ2-1
abundance: once
CDR3aa: CSVRRQGNEQFF
CDR3nt: TGCAGCGTTCGAAGACAGGGCAATGAGCAGTTCTTC

v_gene: TRBV19
d_gene: TRBD2
j_gene: TRBJ2-1
abundance: -
CDR3aa: CASSGGRAGTLTSGSYNEQFF
CDR3nt: TGTGCCAGTAGTGGAGGGAGGGCCGGGACACTGACTAGCGGGAGCTACAATGAGCAGTTCTTC

v_gene: TRBV7-9
d_gene: TRBD1
j_gene: TRBJ2-4
abundance: once
CDR3aa: CASSDTGVAKNIQYF
CDR3nt: TGTGCCAGCAGCGACACAGGGGTAGCCAAAAACATTCAGTACTTC

v_gene: TRBV12-5
d_gene: -
j_gene: TRBJ2-3
abundance: -
CDR3aa: CASGQVGGDTQYF
CDR3nt: TGTGCTAGTGGTCAGGTAGGAGGAGATACGCAGTATTTT

v_gene: TRBV7-2
d_gene: TRBD2
j_gene: TRBJ2-2
abundance: -
CDR3aa: CASSRGGAGGPGELFF
CDR3nt: TGTGCCAGCAGCAGGGGAGGCGCGGGAGGACCCGGGGAGCTGTTTTTT

v_gene: TRBV7-9
d_gene: -
j_gene: TRBJ1-1
abundance: -
CDR3aa: CASRVTSNTEAFF
CDR3nt: TGTGCCAGCAGGGTCACATCGAACACTGAAGCTTTCTTT

v_gene: TRBV6-5
d_gene: TRBD1
j_gene: TRBJ2-7
abundance: -
CDR3aa: CASSYTTGGVADEQYF
CDR3nt: TGTGCCAGCAGTTACACCACAGGGGGCGTTGCGGACGAGCAGTACTTC

v_gene: TRBV29-1
d_gene: TRBD2
j_gene: TRBJ2-5
abundance: once
CDR3aa: CSVGGETQYF
CDR3nt: TGCAGCGTGGGGGGGGAGACCCAGTACTTC

v_gene: TRBV5-5
d_gene: -
j_gene: TRBJ2-1
abundance: -
CDR3aa: CASGLGGASNEQFF
CDR3nt: TGTGCCAGCGGTTTGGGGGGAGCCAGCAATGAGCAGTTCTTC

v_gene: TRBV11-3
d_gene: -
j_gene: TRBJ2-1
abundance: once
CDR3aa: CASSGGNYNEQFF
CDR3nt: TGTGCCAGCAGCGGGGGGAACTACAATGAGCAGTTCTTC

v_gene: TRBV11-2
d_gene: TRBD2
j_gene: TRBJ2-1
abundance: -
CDR3aa: CASSLGLAGAYNEQFF
CDR3nt: TGTGCCAGCAGCTTAGGACTAGCGGGGGCCTACAATGAGCAGTTCTTC

v_gene: TRBV7-3
d_gene: -
j_gene: TRBJ2-1
abundance: -
CDR3aa: CASSLPNREQFF
CDR3nt: TGTGCCAGCAGCTTACCTAACCGCGAGCAGTTCTTC

v_gene: TRBV29-1
d_gene: -
j_gene: TRBJ1-1
abundance: -
CDR3aa: CSTSGTTDAFF
CDR3nt: TGCAGCACCTCCGGGACAACCGATGCTTTCTTT

v_gene: TRBV4-3
d_gene: TRBD1
j_gene: TRBJ2-4
abundance: once
CDR3aa: CASSQDTGGNIQYF
CDR3nt: TGCGCCAGCAGCCAAGATACAGGGGGCAACATTCAGTACTTC

v_gene: TRBV7-2
d_gene: TRBD2
j_gene: TRBJ2-4
abundance: -
CDR3aa: CASSLDGLAAAKNIQYF
CDR3nt: TGTGCCAGCAGCTTAGACGGACTAGCGGCAGCCAAAAACATTCAGTACTTC

v_gene: TRBV28
d_gene: TRBD1
j_gene: TRBJ1-5
abundance: -
CDR3aa: CASSDRVGVNQPQHF
CDR3nt: TGTGCCAGCAGTGACAGGGTGGGGGTCAATCAGCCCCAGCATTTT

v_gene: TRBV5-4
d_gene: TRBD2
j_gene: TRBJ2-5
abundance: -
CDR3aa: CASSLAGGPGTQYF
CDR3nt: TGTGCCAGCAGCTTGGCGGGAGGGCCGGGGACCCAGTACTTC

v_gene: TRBV6-6
d_gene: TRBD1
j_gene: TRBJ1-2
abundance: -
CDR3aa: CASSYSDRSYGYTF
CDR3nt: TGTGCCAGCAGTTACTCGGACAGGTCCTATGGCTACACCTTC

v_gene: TRBV28
d_gene: -
j_gene: TRBJ1-3
abundance: once
CDR3aa: CASSLSGSGNTIYF
CDR3nt: TGTGCCAGCAGTTTAAGCGGTTCGGGAAACACCATATATTTT

v_gene: TRBV27
d_gene: -
j_gene: TRBJ1-6
abundance: -
CDR3aa: CASSLSRGSSPLHF
CDR3nt: TGTGCCAGCAGTTTATCCAGGGGTAGTTCACCCCTCCACTTT